This passage covers 18 T cell receptor beta chains from one sample sequenced in a study of graft-versus-host responses after intestinal transplantation. The method was immunoSEQ multiplex PCR; TCRdb's version includes in-frame clones alone and lacks a portion of them. The table has fewer than 95,000 clones, around 93% seen once; the top ten hold roughly 0.2%. No antigen is known for these receptors. Sequenced material: unstimulated CD4+ T cells sorted from spleen or lymph node cells, taken before transplant. The receptor source for this set is a human donor who was the organ donor for an intestinal transplant.

The chain has TRBV19 and TRBJ2-5, with D maybe TRBD2 (5 bases). The ends were cut back, 1 base at V and 5 bases at J, with 14 bases in the middle. Germline V gene sequence: CDR1 LNHDA, CDR2 SQIVND (reference sequence). This CDR3 comprises 15 residues. CDR3 DNA: TGTGCCAGTAGTATAGGTGGATCGGGGTGGGAGACCCAGTACTTC. Translation: CASSIGGSGWETQYF.

The chain uses TRBV5-1 and TRBJ1-1, with 9 bases matching TRBD1. Germline CDR1 and CDR2: SGHRS and YFSETQ. With V trimmed by 7 bases and J by 1 base, 5 bases remained unmatched. This CDR3 comprises 14 residues. CDR3 residues: CASGTGKENTEAFF. The CDR3 coding sequence is TGCGCCAGCGGGACAGGGAAGGAGAACACTGAAGCTTTCTTT.

This chain links TRBV28 with TRBJ1-3; unclear D gene. With 6 bases removed from V and 0 bases from J, the gap between germline ends came to 6 bases. The CDR3 has 13 amino acids. The germline V gene has CDR1 MDHEN and CDR2 SYDVKM. CDR3 residues: CASRGSSGNTIYF. CDR3 DNA sequence: TGTGCCAGCAGGGGTAGCTCTGGAAACACCATATATTTT.

The chain couples TRBV5-4 to TRBJ1-1, with 10 bases identical to TRBD1. V lost 2 bases to trimming and J lost 11 bases; unmatched junction nucleotides: 3. CDR3 length: 12 residues. CDR1 is SGHNT, CDR2 YYREEE, per germline (reference sequence). The CDR3 DNA reads as TGTGCCAGCAGCTTACGGACAGGGGGGGCTTTCTTT. This encodes CASSLRTGGAFF. Full variable domain (missing parts from reference TRBV5-4 and TRBJ1-1): ETGVTQSPTHLIKTRGQQVTLRCSSQSGHNTVSWYQQALGQGPQFIFQYYREEENGRGNFPPRFSGLQFPNYSSELNVNALELDDSALYLCASSLRTGGAFFGQGTRLTVV.

The rearrangement uses TRBV28 and TRBJ1-1, with 10 bases fitting TRBD1. V was pared by 6 bases and J by 8 bases, with 6 bases of the junction left unmatched. The CDR3 sequence is 13 residues long. Germline-derived CDR1 and CDR2 are MDHEN and SYDVKM. The CDR3 loop reads CASRPGQGGEAFF. The CDR3 DNA is TGTGCCAGCAGACCCGGACAGGGGGGAGAAGCTTTCTTT.

The table lists this clone with a count of one. This sequence joins TRBV28 and TRBJ1-2; D ambiguous. The CDR3 runs 14 residues. The V gene's germline CDR1 is MDHEN and CDR2 SYDVKM. V was cut by 2 bases and J by 8 bases, with 15 bases left in between. CDR3 sequence reads: CASSLPAPGGGYTF. CDR3 sequence (DNA): TGTGCCAGCAGTTTACCGGCCCCCGGAGGCGGCTACACCTTC.

The V and J genes are TRBV14 and TRBJ2-7, with no clear D. This CDR3 contains 13 residues. V lost 4 bases and J 3 bases, leaving 10 bases between the germline ends. Germline V gene data show CDR1 as SGHDN and CDR2 as FVKESK. The CDR3 DNA is TGTGCCAGCAGCCGATATTCAGGCTACGAGCAGTACTTC. This sequence encodes CASSRYSGYEQYF.

The gene calls are TRBV27 and TRBJ2-3, with 10 nucleotides matching TRBD2. V trimming: 3 bases; J trimming: 0 bases; junction bases outside the gene matches: 9. The germline V gene encodes CDR1 MNHEY and CDR2 SMNVEV (reference sequence). The CDR3 extends over 18 amino acids. The CDR3 is CASSLGIAGGRSTDTQYF. The CDR3 DNA sequence: TGTGCCAGCAGTTTGGGAATAGCGGGGGGAAGAAGCACAGATACGCAGTATTTT.

A single count supports this clone. V and J are TRBV5-4 and TRBJ2-3; the D is unclear. V was pared by 2 bases and J by 6 bases, with 7 bases between. CDR3 size: 12 residues. CDR1 is SGHNT and CDR2 is YYREEE in the germline V gene (reference sequence). CDR3 in amino acids: CASSFHDDTQYF. The CDR3 DNA reads TGTGCCAGCAGCTTTCACGACGATACGCAGTATTTT. Filled out from reference TRBV5-4 and TRBJ2-3, the complete variable domain reads ETGVTQSPTHLIKTRGQQVTLRCSSQSGHNTVSWYQQALGQGPQFIFQYYREEENGRGNFPPRFSGLQFPNYSSELNVNALELDDSALYLCASSFHDDTQYFGPGTRLTVL.

The rearrangement links TRBV11-2 to TRBJ1-4, with D possibly TRBD1 on 5 matching bases. The CDR3 has 14 amino acids. The germline V and J ends were trimmed by 4 bases and 8 bases, with 14 bases remaining between them. CDR1 and CDR2 (germline): SGHAT, FQNNGV. CDR3 DNA: TGTGCCAGCAGCTGGGGGTCACTTGACGAAAAACTGTTTTTT. Its protein is CASSWGSLDEKLFF. The full variable domain, completed using reference TRBV11-2 and TRBJ1-4, is EAGVAQSPRYKIIEKRQSVAFWCNPISGHATLYWYQQILGQGPKLLIQFQNNGVVDDSQLPKDRFSAERLKGVDSTLKIQPAKLEDSAVYLCASSWGSLDEKLFFGSGTQLSVL.

V is TRBV7-9 and J is TRBJ2-7; the match to TRBD1 covers 8 bases. This CDR3 region has 15 residues. J lost 5 bases, V lost 5 bases, and 11 bases had no gene match. CDR1 SEHNR and CDR2 FQNEAQ come from the germline V gene (reference sequence). Written as DNA, the CDR3 is TGTGCCAGCAGCCCGGAAACAGGGGGTATCGACGAGCAGTACTTC. Its translation is CASSPETGGIDEQYF.

This clone appeared a single time. The DNA of the CDR3 is TGCGCCAGCAGCCACCCTAGCGGGGGGGCTAACAATGAGCAGTTCTTC. Its translation: CASSHPSGGANNEQFF. The V and J genes are TRBV4-1 and TRBJ2-1, with 12 bases lining up with TRBD2. The CDR3 is 16 amino acids. The germline gives CDR1 MGHRA, CDR2 YSYEKL. Germline trimming cut 3 bases from V and 5 bases from J; bases unmatched to any gene: 5.

The chain is built from TRBV6-6 and TRBJ1-1; D unresolved. The germline V gene encodes CDR1 MNHNY and CDR2 SVGAGI (reference sequence). CDR3 length equals 11 residues. Trimming shortened V by 9 bases and J by 1 base, and 6 bases separated the two germline ends. This CDR3 reads CASEKNTEAFF. The CDR3 DNA reads as TGTGCCAGTGAAAAGAACACTGAAGCTTTCTTT.

The chain is built from TRBV5-1 and TRBJ2-1; possible D gene TRBD1, 5 bases. From germline, CDR1 is SGHRS and CDR2 YFSETQ. The CDR3 has 15 residues. The V gene lost 6 bases and the J gene lost 2 bases, with 15 bases spanning the gap. The CDR3 protein is CASNLTQATYNEQFF. The CDR3 DNA follows: TGCGCCAGCAACTTAACACAGGCAACCTACAATGAGCAGTTCTTC.

The chain joins TRBV5-4 to TRBJ1-1; D might be TRBD1 (5 bases). The CDR3 sequence is 14 residues long. Germline V gene lookup returns CDR1 SGHNT and CDR2 YYREEE (reference sequence). The germline V and J ends were trimmed by 5 bases and 1 base, with 12 bases remaining between them. For the CDR3, the DNA is TGTGCCAGCAGTTCGGGACCCCAGAACACTGAAGCTTTCTTT. Translating it yields CASSSGPQNTEAFF.

This chain uses TRBV4-1 with TRBJ2-5; 10 nucleotides line up with TRBD2. With 0 bases clipped from V and 3 bases from J, the junction kept 13 bases outside the gene matches. The CDR3 extends over 19 amino acids. The V gene's germline CDR1 is MGHRA and CDR2 YSYEKL. The CDR3 spells CASSQERSGGAQEEETQYF. The CDR3 nucleotides are TGCGCCAGCAGCCAAGAGCGGAGCGGGGGGGCCCAAGAAGAAGAGACCCAGTACTTC.

This chain uses TRBV2 with TRBJ2-7; D possibly corresponds to TRBD2 (6 bases). V lost 0 bases, J lost 3 bases, and 9 bases lay in between. CDR1 SNHLY and CDR2 FYNNEI come from the germline V gene. The CDR3 sequence is 14 residues long. CDR3 DNA sequence: TGTGCCAGCAGTGAAGCAGGCGGGGACTACGAGCAGTACTTC. Its protein product is CASSEAGGDYEQYF.

The genes are TRBV9 and TRBJ1-1; D possibly corresponds to TRBD1 (6 bases). There are 14 residues in the CDR3. CDR1 is SGDLS and CDR2 is YYNGEE in the germline V gene. Deletions cut 0 bases from V and 4 bases from J, with 10 bases between. This chain's CDR3 is CASSVEGGSTEAFF. The CDR3 DNA reads as TGTGCCAGCAGCGTAGAGGGGGGATCCACTGAAGCTTTCTTT. The full variable domain, completed using reference TRBV9 and TRBJ1-1, is DSGVTQTPKHLITATGQRVTLRCSPRSGDLSVYWYQQSLDQGLQFLIQYYNGEERAKGNILERFSAQQFPDLHSELNLSSLELGDSALYFCASSVEGGSTEAFFGQGTRLTVV.